This T cell receptor (beta chain) comes out of a study of T cell responses to AZD1222 COVID-19 vaccine. Whole-study findings and limits: Most donors were white British, females outnumbered males, and clonal diversity was possibly underestimated. Spike-specific TCR depth and breadth grew after two AZD1222 doses. Repertoires were obtained solely post-peak T cell response. Among spike-specific TCRs, nearly half reportedly target unmutated variant regions.

Assay used: immunoSEQ multiplex PCR; TCRdb lists only in-frame clones, some missing. The profile shows about 140,000 clones, about 93% of them singletons. As for this clone: The antigen remains unidentified.

Germline CDR1 is DFQATT and CDR2 is SNEGSKA (reference sequence). V was trimmed by 3 bases and J by 10 bases, leaving 25 bases between them. The CDR3 spans 17 residues. This receptor was taken from an adult who received the AZD1222 COVID-19 vaccine. The specimen was peripheral blood, collected 28 days after the second AZD1222 dose. J is TRBJ1-6 and V is TRBV20-1, with D uncertain. CDR3 DNA: TGCAGTGCTAGTACTAAATTCGGGCATGGCAGATACTCACCCCTCCACTTT. Translation gives CSASTKFGHGRYSPLHF.